This T cell receptor (beta chain) was sequenced in a study of CD8 T cells in Susac syndrome. Study results and caveats: The study recognized that the number of individuals in its TCR sequencing and HLA analysis was relatively small.

TCR beta sequencing covered blood CD8+ and CD4+ T cells. The multiple sclerosis controls were treatment-naive patients affected by stable or active relapsing-remitting disease. Turning to this clonotype: Antigen unknown.

Random hexamers served to reverse transcribe roughly 0.45 to 1 ug RNA. A multiplex approach, immunoSEQ multiplex PCR, amplified TCR beta CDR3 across 54 Vbeta and 13 Jbeta. MiXCR, applied by TCRdb to the immunoSEQ multiplex PCR reads, yields one record per CDR3 protein. This sample has approximately 210,000 distinct CDR3 sequences, with around 96% found just once. The length of the CDR3 is 15 residues. Trimming took 4 bases from V and 5 from J, leaving 17 bases between them. Looked up from germline, CDR1 is SGHRS and CDR2 is YFSETQ. Input material: CD4+ T cells from PBMCs. This sequence was found in a human donor with multiple sclerosis. The chain is built from TRBV5-1 and TRBJ2-3; D is perhaps TRBD2 (6 bases). CDR3 region: CASSQKGMGGDTQYF. In DNA form, the CDR3 reads TGCGCCAGCAGCCAGAAGGGGATGGGGGGAGATACGCAGTATTTT.